These 25 T cell receptor beta chains originate from one sample sequenced in a study of early stage breast cancer tumors. This table comes from immunoSEQ multiplex PCR, and its TCRdb copy is limited to in-frame clones, with some not included. The data hold around 51,000 clones, with over 75% observed a single time. Sequencing was done on a sample of blood. These receptors all stem from a person aged 40-50 years with breast cancer.

V gene TRBV5-1 combines with J gene TRBJ2-3, with D perhaps matching TRBD1 or TRBD2 (6 bases each). The CDR3 runs 15 residues. Germline V lookup: CDR1 SGHRS, CDR2 YFSETQ. The V end was cut by 0 bases, the J end by 4 bases, with 12 bases between. The CDR3 loop is CASSLAGGPSDTQYF. In DNA, the CDR3 is TGCGCCAGCAGCTTGGCCGGGGGCCCCTCAGATACGCAGTATTTT.

As regards this clone: At the DNA level, this CDR3 is encoded by other sequences in the same sample as well. The chain is built from TRBV30 and TRBJ1-1, with D perhaps matching TRBD1 (5 bases). The germline V gene has CDR1 GTSNPN and CDR2 SVGIG (reference sequence). Between the trimmed V and J ends, which lost 0 bases and 2 bases, there was a span of 7 bases. This CDR3 region has 13 residues. The CDR3 DNA is TGTGCCTGGAGTGTTAGGGGTAACACTGAAGCTTTCTTT. Translation: CAWSVRGNTEAFF.

This clone was detected once. The V gene is TRBV20-1, the J gene TRBJ2-7; D possibly corresponds to TRBD1 (6 bases). The CDR3 runs to 11 residues. CDR1 DFQATT and CDR2 SNEGSKA come from the germline V gene (reference sequence). Trimming took 0 bases from V and 7 from J, leaving 7 bases between them. As DNA, the CDR3 is TGCAGTGCTAGAGATGGGACAGAGCAGTACTTC. It codes for CSARDGTEQYF.

The V gene is TRBV10-3, the J gene TRBJ1-3, with a possible D match to TRBD1 (6 bases). The germline V gene encodes CDR1 ENHRY and CDR2 SYGVKD. V was pared by 6 bases and J by 4 bases, with 16 bases between. The CDR3 runs 15 residues. The CDR3 coding sequence is TGTGCCATCAGGCGCACAGGGAATAGCGGAAACACCATATATTTT. The encoded protein is CAIRRTGNSGNTIYF.

This clone was found once. The genes are TRBV11-2 and TRBJ2-5; D not certain. From germline, CDR1 is SGHAT and CDR2 FQNNGV. The CDR3 loop spans 12 amino acids. The V end was cut by 4 bases, the J end by 3 bases, with 6 bases between. Written as DNA, the CDR3 is TGTGCCAGCAGCTCTGAAGAAGAGACCCAGTACTTC. Amino acid sequence: CASSSEEETQYF.

This clone was recorded once. This chain uses TRBV7-2 with TRBJ2-3; D remains ambiguous. Between the trimmed V and J ends, which lost 1 base and 3 bases, there was a span of 8 bases. This CDR3 has 14 amino acids. The V gene's germline CDR1 is SGHTA and CDR2 FQGNSA. The CDR3 loop is CASSLGPGTDTQYF. CDR3 sequence (DNA): TGTGCCAGCAGCTTAGGGCCAGGAACAGATACGCAGTATTTT. The full variable domain, in which reference TRBV7-2 and TRBJ2-3 provide the parts outside the CDR3, is GAGVSQSPSNKVTEKGKDVELRCDPISGHTALYWYRQSLGQGLEFLIYFQGNSAPDKSGLPSDRFSAERTGGSVSTLTIQRTQQEDSAVYLCASSLGPGTDTQYFGPGTRLTVL.

This chain links TRBV7-9 with TRBJ2-2; D is tentatively TRBD1 or TRBD2 (5 bases each). V dropped 4 bases and J dropped 7 bases, with 7 bases sitting between them. This CDR3 region has 12 residues. The germline V gene has CDR1 SEHNR and CDR2 FQNEAQ (reference sequence). The CDR3 loop reads CASSWGRGELFF. CDR3 nucleotide sequence: TGTGCCAGCAGCTGGGGACGCGGGGAGCTGTTTTTT.

The CDR3 region has the DNA TGTGCCAGCAGTTTGTATAGGGGATCGCGAATCTCTGGGGCCAACGTCCTGACTTTC. This encodes CASSLYRGSRISGANVLTF. The V and J genes are TRBV28 and TRBJ2-6, with TRBD1 as a possible D gene (5 bases). V was pared by 3 bases and J by 0 bases, with 18 bases between. This CDR3 is built from 19 residues. The germline V gene encodes CDR1 MDHEN and CDR2 SYDVKM.

The genes are TRBV2 and TRBJ2-1; D call uncertain. This CDR3 contains 11 residues. Germline assignment: CDR1 SNHLY and CDR2 FYNNEI. V lost 7 bases, J lost 7 bases, and 8 bases lay in between. For the CDR3, the DNA is TGTGCCAGCATGGAGCTGAATGAGCAGTTCTTC. Translated, it gives CASMELNEQFF.

V gene TRBV2 combines with J gene TRBJ1-4, with 9 bases fitting TRBD1. Germline trimming cut 5 bases from V and 7 bases from J; bases unmatched to any gene: 5. CDR1 and CDR2 from the germline V gene are SNHLY and FYNNEI. The CDR3 covers 14 residues. CDR3 sequence: CASSPDRGSEKLFF. Here the CDR3 DNA reads TGTGCCAGCAGTCCGGACAGGGGTTCTGAAAAACTGTTTTTT.

The chain couples TRBV11-2 to TRBJ2-2; 7 bases map to TRBD1. V shed 8 bases and J 2 bases; nucleotides not matched to a gene: 8. The germline gives CDR1 SGHAT, CDR2 FQNNGV. CDR3 length: 15 residues. CDR3 nucleotide sequence: TGTGCCAGCGCCAAGGGACAGATAAACACCGGGGAGCTGTTTTTT. Translating it yields CASAKGQINTGELFF.

In DNA, the CDR3 is TGCGCCAGCAGCCAAGGGGTCCCAGATACGCAGTATTTT. This translates into CASSQGVPDTQYF. V usage is TRBV4-1 and J usage is TRBJ2-3; D unresolved. CDR1 and CDR2 (germline): MGHRA, YSYEKL. V was clipped by 1 base and J by 4 bases, with 6 bases between them. This CDR3 is 13 amino acids long.

The J gene is TRBJ2-3, the V gene TRBV18, with 11 bases that match TRBD2. The V gene's germline CDR1 is KGHSH and CDR2 LQKENI. CDR3 length equals 16 residues. V gave up 4 bases and J gave up 3 bases; unmatched junction bases: 6. The CDR3 here is CASSLIAGGTTDTQYF. CDR3 nucleotides: TGTGCCAGCTCACTGATAGCGGGAGGGACGACAGATACGCAGTATTTT.

V usage is TRBV6-1 and J usage is TRBJ2-7; possible D gene TRBD1, 5 bases. Trimming left V 10 bases short and J 1 base short, with 11 bases between. CDR3 length equals 12 residues. Germline V CDR1 and CDR2: MNHNS, SASEGT. In DNA form, the CDR3 reads TGTGCCATCAGACAGCTTTCCTACGAGCAGTACTTC. Its translation: CAIRQLSYEQYF.

This clone was picked up one time. V is TRBV9 and J is TRBJ2-1, with TRBD2 identical over 12 bases. Germline CDR1 and CDR2: SGDLS and YYNGEE. V was pared by 3 bases and J by 9 bases, with 7 bases of the junction left unmatched. The length of the CDR3 is 15 residues. The CDR3 is CASSAGLAGTTEQFF. The CDR3 bases are TGTGCCAGCAGCGCGGGACTAGCGGGTACTACTGAGCAGTTCTTC.

The chain employs TRBV4-1 and TRBJ2-5; the match to TRBD2 covers 9 bases. The trim removed 0 bases at V and 4 bases at J, leaving 9 bases unmatched. The V gene's germline CDR1 is MGHRA and CDR2 YSYEKL. CDR3 length equals 17 residues. The CDR3 DNA sequence: TGCGCCAGCAGCCAAGACATCCGCGGGAGGGCCGGAGAGACCCAGTACTTC. It specifies CASSQDIRGRAGETQYF.

This clone is a singleton in its sample. This chain connects TRBV4-1 to TRBJ2-2; TRBD2 aligns across 11 bases. Germline lookup yields CDR1 MGHRA and CDR2 YSYEKL. The CDR3 loop spans 17 amino acids. The V and J ends lost 0 bases and 6 bases, in that order; junction bases with no gene match: 6. The CDR3 DNA follows: TGCGCCAGCAGCCAAGATTCGGCTAGCGGGGGGCCCGGGGAGCTGTTTTTT. Its translation: CASSQDSASGGPGELFF.

The chain combines TRBV6-5 with TRBJ1-5; D gene ambiguous. Germline loops: CDR1 MNHEY, CDR2 SVGAGI. V shed 5 bases and J shed 0 bases, with 8 bases lying between them. The CDR3 contains 14 residues. The CDR3 DNA reads as TGTGCCAGCAGTGGGAAGTATAGCAATCAGCCCCAGCATTTT. The encoded protein is CASSGKYSNQPQHF.

The chain carries TRBV7-8 and TRBJ1-1; TRBD1 aligns across 11 bases. The CDR3 sequence is 17 residues long. From germline, CDR1 is SGHVS and CDR2 FQNEAQ. Trimming cost V 5 bases and J 1 base; bases outside gene matches: 9. The CDR3 sequence is CASSPGQGANRNTEAFF. The CDR3, as DNA: TGTGCCAGCAGCCCCGGACAGGGGGCAAATCGGAACACTGAAGCTTTCTTT.

This chain connects TRBV7-9 to TRBJ2-7; unclear D gene. The germline V gene has CDR1 SEHNR and CDR2 FQNEAQ (reference sequence). The CDR3 totals 12 residues. V gave up 5 bases and J gave up 1 base, with 6 bases separating them. CDR3 nucleotide sequence: TGTGCCAGCAGCGACCCGTCCTACGAGCAGTACTTC. This encodes CASSDPSYEQYF.

The J gene is TRBJ1-1, the V gene TRBV19; D gene unclear. CDR1 is LNHDA and CDR2 is SQIVND in the germline V gene (reference sequence). Trimming took off 4 bases at V and 4 bases at J, with 13 bases between the two ends. The CDR3 is 14 residues long. CDR3 sequence reads: CASSKGPIGTEAFF. In nucleotides, the CDR3 is TGTGCCAGTAGTAAAGGACCTATAGGCACTGAAGCTTTCTTT.

The chain is built from TRBV19 and TRBJ2-3; 9 bases agree with TRBD2. From germline, CDR1 is LNHDA and CDR2 SQIVND (reference sequence). This CDR3 spans 19 amino acids. J lost 5 bases, V lost 2 bases, and 17 bases had no gene match. The CDR3 spells CASSISKRGATGKKDTQYF. The CDR3 coding sequence is TGTGCCAGTAGTATATCGAAGCGGGGGGCGACGGGCAAAAAAGATACGCAGTATTTT.

The chain is built from TRBV4-1 and TRBJ2-1, with 14 bases that match TRBD2. Germline-derived CDR1 and CDR2 are MGHRA and YSYEKL. The CDR3 loop spans 15 amino acids. Trimming removed 4 bases from V and 8 bases from J; junction bases left unmatched: 4. The CDR3 loop is CASSPGLAGVYEQFF. The CDR3 DNA is TGCGCCAGCAGCCCGGGACTAGCGGGAGTCTATGAGCAGTTCTTC.

A note on this clone: Other DNA sequences from this sample encode an identical CDR3 as well. This chain joins TRBV7-9 and TRBJ1-1; D is perhaps TRBD1 (5 bases). Germline V gives CDR1 SEHNR, CDR2 FQNEAQ (reference sequence). V was trimmed by 2 bases and J by 5 bases, leaving 9 bases between them. The CDR3 is 13 amino acids. CDR3 DNA: TGTGCCAGCAGCTTATTGGGGACGACTGAAGCTTTCTTT. This sequence encodes CASSLLGTTEAFF.

This chain joins TRBV11-3 and TRBJ2-5, with 7 bases matching TRBD2. The CDR3 totals 18 residues. Germline loops: CDR1 SGHNT, CDR2 YENEEA. V shed 0 bases and J 2 bases; nucleotides not matched to a gene: 12. CDR3 protein: CASSLDLRSGVWQETQYF. The CDR3 bases are TGTGCCAGCAGCTTAGATCTCCGGAGCGGGGTTTGGCAAGAGACCCAGTACTTC.